In this sample, the clone carrying this T cell receptor beta chain turned up a few times. Its antigen is as yet unknown. Germline and junction disagree at one end, which may indicate a read error. Per the germline V gene, CDR1 is MNHNS and CDR2 is SASEGT. This CDR3 spans 16 amino acids. Using around 10 ml of fresh peripheral blood, PBMCs were prepared. RNA transcripts served as the template for amplifying TCR beta CDR3 regions. The TCR CDR3 was amplified in a first-round RT-PCR using the HTBI primer set. TCRdb used MiXCR to reprocess the multiplex PCR reads, holding one entry per CDR3 protein. The table records 400,000 or so distinct CDR3 sequences, roughly an eighth of them present only once. This entry comes from a study of T cells in Graves' hyperthyroidism and ophthalmopathy. Study-wide context: Peripheral blood was drawn at first diagnosis, prior to all treatment.

Study-level findings and limits: Peripheral blood also featured most of the thyroid clonotypes expanded above 0.001.

The specimen was blood. This TCR derives from a man between 50 and 59 years old with Graves' ophthalmopathy. The V and J genes are TRBV6-1 and TRBJ2-1, with D tentatively TRBD1 or TRBD2 (6 bases each). Written as DNA, the CDR3 is TGTGGCAGCAGTGAATGGGGGGCCAGGGTGATTAATGAGCAGTTCTTC. Translation gives CGSSEWGARVINEQFF.